This T cell receptor beta chain was identified during a study of blood T cell repertoires in COVID-19. Whole-study context: The United States, Italy and Spain provided the acute and convalescent COVID-19 samples.

The V and J ends lost 0 bases and 3 bases respectively, with 5 bases between them. The germline V gene has CDR1 MNHNS and CDR2 SASEGT. The CDR3 has 14 residues. Per the authors' pipeline: Estimation of nucleated cell counts was performed using reference gene primer amplification. Assay used: immunoSEQ multiplex PCR; TCRdb lists only in-frame clones, some missing. The DNA was the basis for D and trimming; V, J and clone size are from that table. The data show 85,000 to 100,000 clones, with roughly 77% seen just once and 24% held by the top ten. The rearrangement uses TRBV6-1 and TRBJ1-4; D is uncertain. The specimen sequenced was peripheral blood. The clonotype originates from a human donor in a cohort sampled during active COVID-19. Here the CDR3 reads CASSEAQANEKLFF. The CDR3 DNA reads as TGTGCCAGCAGTGAAGCGCAGGCTAATGAAAAACTGTTTTTT.